The T cell receptor beta chain described here comes from a study of shared clonotypes between healthy human individuals. Study summary: Each donor contributed plates that comprised three CD4 naive, three CD4 memory, two CD8 naive and one CD8 memory.

CD8 cells classed as naive were CD45RO-negative and positively selected for CCR7, excluding terminally differentiated effector memory CD45RA+ cells. A word on this clone: The antigen is not known.

General observations from the study: Estimated richness was generally greater in naive than memory subsets.

Per germline, CDR1 MGHRA and CDR2 YSYEKL. Between the trimmed V and J ends, which lost 4 bases and 8 bases, there was a span of 17 bases. The CDR3 sequence is 15 residues long. Deep level was the assay's run setting. Every subset had its genomic DNA shared out evenly among several immunoSEQ plates. TCRdb keeps only in-frame clones here, not all; method: immunoSEQ multiplex PCR. The sample lists approximately 600,000 clones; approximately 95% were seen once. The sequenced material came from naive CD8+ T cells sorted from blood. The origin of this receptor is a woman in her 30s in good health. The chain uses TRBV4-1 and TRBJ1-4; D perhaps matches TRBD1 (5 bases). In nucleotides, the CDR3 is TGCGCCAGCAGCCTGGCCGGGACTCGACTCGAAAAACTGTTTTTT. It codes for CASSLAGTRLEKLFF.